This T cell receptor beta chain is drawn from a study of blood T cell repertoires in COVID-19. Study details: From the United States, Italy and Spain came samples of acute and convalescent COVID-19. T cells, B-cell-depleted T cells, or PBMCs provided the cDNA or gDNA that served as material.

In the original workflow: Estimated nucleated cell counts came from reference gene primer amplification. Using immunoSEQ multiplex PCR, the repertoire was profiled, and TCRdb retains in-frame clones only, with some absent. For V, J and clone size, that table is used; D and trimming come from the DNA. The table has 250,000 to 300,000 clones, approximately 83% seen once. This clone occurred a few times. This specimen includes other DNA sequences encoding the same CDR3. V was pared by 4 bases and J by 5 bases, with 9 bases between. The CDR3 length is 12 residues. Germline-derived CDR1 and CDR2 are SGHRS and YFSETQ.

V usage is TRBV5-1 and J usage is TRBJ1-2; D remains unclear. This clonotype was sampled from a woman in her 70s with acute or convalescent COVID-19. The sample was peripheral blood. The DNA for the CDR3 is TGCGCCAGCAGCCGGGATTCTTATGGCTACACCTTC. This gives the protein CASSRDSYGYTF.